A single sample is the source of the 20 T cell receptor beta chains below, sequenced in a study of Ad26.COV2.S vaccination and SARS-CoV-2 variants. Generated by immunoSEQ multiplex PCR, the TCRdb table keeps only in-frame clones and is missing some. The sample gives about 350,000 clones, more than 75% of which show up once; 2.5% to 3.5% is in the top ten. Treatment specified: roughly 19 received Ad26.COV2.S at low or high dose, single or two shots; 5 received placebo; per-sample allocation not given. The investigators took samples on day 63 after the first vaccine or placebo injection. The sample consisted of peripheral blood, taken in a trial of Ad26.COV2.S vaccine versus placebo. The receptors stem from a person between 18 and 65 years old who received the Ad26.COV2.S COVID-19 vaccine or a placebo.

The V call is TRBV30, the J call TRBJ1-2; possible D gene TRBD1, 5 bases. Trimming cost V 4 bases and J 5 bases, with 8 bases left between them. The germline V gene has CDR1 GTSNPN and CDR2 SVGIG (reference sequence). The CDR3 has 11 residues. CDR3 loop: CAWIRVYGYTF. CDR3 sequence (DNA): TGTGCCTGGATCAGGGTTTATGGCTACACCTTC.

V gene TRBV24-1 combines with J gene TRBJ2-1; either TRBD1 or TRBD2 may supply D (5 bases each). Germline V lookup: CDR1 KGHDR, CDR2 SFDVKD. V lost 8 bases, J lost 15 bases, and 19 bases lay in between. The CDR3 runs to 12 residues. The CDR3: CATTLGESAMFF. CDR3 sequence (DNA): TGTGCCACCACCCTAGGGGAGTCGGCCATGTTCTTC.

This sequence joins TRBV10-2 and TRBJ1-4; TRBD1 matches 11 bases. Germline CDR1 WSHSY, CDR2 SAAADI. The CDR3 is 16 amino acids. The ends lost 6 bases at V and 8 bases at J; junction bases unmatched: 11. CDR3 region: CASRTGTGGFGEKLFF. CDR3 coding DNA: TGCGCCAGCAGAACCGGGACAGGGGGGTTCGGAGAAAAACTGTTTTTT.

This rearrangement joins TRBV6-2 or TRBV6-3 to TRBJ1-2; perhaps TRBD1 as D (6 bases). V lost 8 bases, J lost 0 bases, and 22 bases lay in between. Germline assignment: CDR1 MNHEY and CDR2 SVGEGT. The CDR3 length is 17 residues. The CDR3 sequence is CASCLELRTEANYGYTF. The CDR3 nucleotides read TGTGCCAGCTGCCTCGAACTCCGGACAGAAGCTAACTATGGCTACACCTTC.

The rearrangement uses TRBV19 and TRBJ1-5, with D hard to call. The CDR3 runs to 14 residues. Trimming cost V 5 bases and J 2 bases, with 10 bases left between them. Looked up from germline, CDR1 is LNHDA and CDR2 is SQIVND (reference sequence). The CDR3 nucleotides read TGTGCCAGTAGTGATTGGGGTGGCAATCAGCCCCAGCATTTT. As protein: CASSDWGGNQPQHF.

The chain uses TRBV15 and TRBJ1-4; D unresolved. Trimming pared 1 base from V and 3 bases from J, leaving 3 bases between. This CDR3 has 13 residues. The germline gives CDR1 LNHNV, CDR2 YYDKDF (reference sequence). The DNA for the CDR3 is TGTGCCACCAGCAGAGTCCCTAATGAAAAACTGTTTTTT. Translated, it gives CATSRVPNEKLFF.

The chain recombines TRBV7-9 with TRBJ1-2; the D is unclear. The germline gives CDR1 SEHNR, CDR2 FQNEAQ (reference sequence). Trimming removed 7 bases at V and 2 bases at J, with 14 bases between. The CDR3 totals 14 residues. The CDR3 here is CASTQFTENYGYTF. CDR3 sequence (DNA): TGTGCCAGCACCCAGTTTACGGAAAACTATGGCTACACCTTC.

This chain links TRBV4-3 with TRBJ2-4, with 9 bases that match TRBD1. The CDR3 extends over 14 amino acids. The ends lost 4 bases at V and 5 bases at J; junction bases unmatched: 3. Germline V lookup: CDR1 LGHNA, CDR2 YSLEER. The CDR3 DNA reads TGCGCCAGCAGCCCGGGACAGGGAGAAAACATTCAGTACTTC. It encodes CASSPGQGENIQYF.

The rearrangement joins TRBV5-1 to TRBJ2-1; possibly TRBD1 for D (6 bases). This CDR3 is built from 15 residues. CDR1 and CDR2 (germline): SGHRS, YFSETQ. Deletions cut 0 bases from V and 8 bases from J, with 15 bases between. CDR3 bases: TGCGCCAGCAGCTTGGGACAGGTAGTTGCAGATGAGCAGTTCTTC. Protein product: CASSLGQVVADEQFF.

The chain uses TRBV28 and TRBJ1-5; unclear D gene. The ends were cut back, 8 bases at V and 6 bases at J, with 14 bases in the middle. The CDR3 is made up of 13 amino acids. The germline V gene encodes CDR1 MDHEN and CDR2 SYDVKM. CDR3 sequence: CASWGGKRQPQHF. CDR3 coding DNA: TGTGCCAGCTGGGGAGGGAAGCGTCAGCCCCAGCATTTT.

This chain connects TRBV5-1 to TRBJ2-1, with TRBD2 matching 14 bases. The CDR3 has 18 amino acids. J was trimmed by 2 bases and V by 2 bases; bases with no gene match: 6. Per the germline V gene, CDR1 is SGHRS and CDR2 is YFSETQ. CDR3 residues: CASSLGLAGGVTYNEQFF. The CDR3 DNA reads TGCGCCAGCAGCTTAGGACTAGCGGGGGGTGTGACCTACAATGAGCAGTTCTTC.

The rearrangement joins TRBV6-1 to TRBJ1-5; D may be TRBD1 (5 bases). This CDR3 comprises 16 residues. Germline V gene sequence: CDR1 MNHNS, CDR2 SASEGT. V was cut by 0 bases and J by 0 bases, with 9 bases left in between. The CDR3 DNA reads TGTGCCAGCAGTGAAGCTTCAGGGTCTAGCAATCAGCCCCAGCATTTT. Translating gives CASSEASGSSNQPQHF.

The sample holds one count of this clone. The chain uses TRBV5-4 and TRBJ2-1, with D hard to call. Deletions cut 5 bases from V and 4 bases from J, with 19 bases between. The CDR3 is 16 amino acids. Germline V gene sequence: CDR1 SGHNT, CDR2 YYREEE (reference sequence). CDR3 loop: CASRNGGQDPYNEQFF. The CDR3 DNA follows: TGTGCCAGCAGAAATGGCGGCCAGGACCCTTACAATGAGCAGTTCTTC.

This rearrangement joins TRBV9 to TRBJ1-1; D gene ambiguous. Trimming took off 4 bases at V and 0 bases at J, with 10 bases between the two ends. CDR1 SGDLS and CDR2 YYNGEE come from the germline V gene. This CDR3 is 14 amino acids long. The DNA for the CDR3 is TGTGCCAGCAGCTCGGTCGCCATGAACACTGAAGCTTTCTTT. It translates to CASSSVAMNTEAFF. The full variable domain, its missing parts supplied by reference TRBV9 and TRBJ1-1, is DSGVTQTPKHLITATGQRVTLRCSPRSGDLSVYWYQQSLDQGLQFLIQYYNGEERAKGNILERFSAQQFPDLHSELNLSSLELGDSALYFCASSSVAMNTEAFFGQGTRLTVV.

The chain joins TRBV7-8 to TRBJ2-1, with 8 bases lining up with TRBD2. Germline CDR1 reads SGHVS; CDR2 reads FQNEAQ. Trimming removed 5 bases from V and 2 bases from J; junction bases left unmatched: 8. The CDR3 has 16 residues. The CDR3 DNA reads as TGTGCCAGCAGCCCTAGAGGCGGGGGGCCCTACAATGAGCAGTTCTTC. Translated, it gives CASSPRGGGPYNEQFF.

The chain carries TRBV4-3 and TRBJ2-7, with 9 bases matching TRBD1. V lost 1 base to trimming and J lost 3 bases; unmatched junction nucleotides: 10. The CDR3 consists of 17 residues. Germline CDR1 reads LGHNA; CDR2 reads YSLEER. Written as DNA, the CDR3 is TGCGCCAGCAGCCAAGCTATGTTTGGGACAGGGAGCTACGAGCAGTACTTC. Translating it yields CASSQAMFGTGSYEQYF.

With respect to this clone: The sample contains more than one DNA sequence encoding this CDR3. V and J are TRBV7-2 and TRBJ2-7; TRBD2 matches at 14 bases. This CDR3 comprises 16 residues. The V gene end was trimmed by 2 bases and the J gene end by 3 bases; junction bases not matched to a gene: 3. Germline assignment: CDR1 SGHTA and CDR2 FQGNSA. This CDR3 reads CASSLLGLAGGYEQYF. CDR3 nucleotide sequence: TGTGCCAGCAGCTTACTCGGACTAGCGGGGGGCTACGAGCAGTACTTC. The full variable domain, rest sourced from reference TRBV7-2 and TRBJ2-7, is GAGVSQSPSNKVTEKGKDVELRCDPISGHTALYWYRQSLGQGLEFLIYFQGNSAPDKSGLPSDRFSAERTGGSVSTLTIQRTQQEDSAVYLCASSLLGLAGGYEQYFGPGTRLTVT.

This clone was detected only once. This chain connects TRBV4-1 to TRBJ1-3; 7 bases fit TRBD1. With V trimmed by 5 bases and J by 0 bases, 10 bases remained unmatched. The CDR3 is made up of 17 amino acids. CDR1 and CDR2 (germline): MGHRA, YSYEKL. The CDR3 bases are TGCGCCAGCAGCACCCAACAGGGGACTAACTCTGGAAACACCATATATTTT. It yields the protein CASSTQQGTNSGNTIYF.

The rearrangement links TRBV7-2 to TRBJ2-6; D perhaps matches TRBD2 (6 bases). V shed 1 base and J shed 0 bases, with 7 bases lying between them. The CDR3 is 16 residues long. The germline V gene encodes CDR1 SGHTA and CDR2 FQGNSA. CDR3 sequence (DNA): TGTGCCAGCAGCTTAGACGGGGGCTCTGGGGCCAACGTCCTGACTTTC. It codes for CASSLDGGSGANVLTF. The variable domain in full, with the rest retrieved from reference TRBV7-2 and TRBJ2-6, is GAGVSQSPSNKVTEKGKDVELRCDPISGHTALYWYRQSLGQGLEFLIYFQGNSAPDKSGLPSDRFSAERTGGSVSTLTIQRTQQEDSAVYLCASSLDGGSGANVLTFGAGSRLTVL.

This chain uses TRBV6-5 with TRBJ2-1, with TRBD2 matching 7 bases. CDR1 and CDR2 (germline): MNHEY, SVGAGI. V was clipped by 2 bases and J by 9 bases; unmatched bases: 7. The CDR3 runs to 14 residues. CDR3 protein: CASSYQLASVEQFF. CDR3 sequence (DNA): TGTGCCAGCAGTTACCAACTAGCGTCAGTTGAGCAGTTCTTC.